This T cell receptor beta chain was sequenced for a study of T cells after yellow fever vaccination. Study context: In the case of low-cell-number fractions, SMART-Seq v4 Ultra Low Input was used for preparation.

This CDR3 has 12 residues. Germline lookup yields CDR1 DFQATT and CDR2 SNEGSKA (reference sequence). MiXCR, applied by TCRdb to the 5' RACE reads, yields one record per CDR3 protein. Seen here are some 73,000 distinct CDR3 sequences, around 7.7% observed once, and the top ten hold around 38%. This material consisted of CD8+ T cells sorted from PBMCs, taken on the day of the yellow fever booster vaccination. The clonotype originates from a man aged 25-40 years who received the YFV17D yellow fever vaccine. The chain couples TRBV20-1 to TRBJ2-7; possible D gene TRBD1, 5 bases. The CDR3 nucleotides read TGCTCCACAGGTGGTCTTGATTACGAGCAGTACTTC. This codes for CSTGGLDYEQYF.